The 6 T cell receptor beta chains below come from one sample, sequenced in a study of T cell responses to AZD1222 COVID-19 vaccine. The table came from immunoSEQ multiplex PCR; TCRdb's copy has only in-frame clones and leaves some out. The data contain around 140,000 clones, around 90% of them singletons. Source: peripheral blood, taken on day 0 of AZD1222 vaccination. The receptors come from an adult in good health.

The sample holds one count of this clone. Sequence at one end of the junction differs from germline and may be a read error. The V call is TRBV6-5, the J call TRBJ1-1; D is uncertain. In germline, CDR1 is MNHEY, CDR2 SVGAGI. The CDR3 is made up of 15 amino acids. This CDR3 reads CASWRIKVQNAEAFF. CDR3 bases: TGTGCCAGCTGGAGAATTAAGGTTCAGAACGCTGAAGCTTTCTTT.

V gene TRBV6-5 combines with J gene TRBJ2-1; 9 bases map to TRBD1. V shed 6 bases and J 15 bases; nucleotides not matched to a gene: 9. The CDR3 loop spans 12 amino acids. Germline V gives CDR1 MNHEY, CDR2 SVGAGI. DNA for the CDR3: TGTGCCAGCAGCCCCCGGACAGGGGCGGGGTTCTTC. This gives the protein CASSPRTGAGFF.

This CDR3 reads CATGGGGMNTGELFF. CDR3 DNA: TGTGCCACCGGAGGCGGGGGGATGAACACCGGGGAGCTGTTTTTT. The chain employs TRBV15 and TRBJ2-2; TRBD2 matches 8 bases. J was trimmed by 1 base and V by 8 bases; bases with no gene match: 6. Germline CDR1 is LNHNV and CDR2 is YYDKDF (reference sequence). The CDR3 is 15 residues long.

The gene calls are TRBV30 and TRBJ1-1, with D hard to call. Germline-derived CDR1 and CDR2 are GTSNPN and SVGIG (reference sequence). This CDR3 contains 11 residues. The germline V and J ends were trimmed by 4 bases and 0 bases, with 3 bases remaining between them. CDR3: CAWTVNTEAFF. As DNA, the CDR3 is TGTGCCTGGACGGTGAACACTGAAGCTTTCTTT. Looking up the rest from reference TRBV30 and TRBJ1-1 gives the full variable domain: SQTIHQWPATLVQPVGSPLSLECTVEGTSNPNLYWYRQAAGRGLQLLFYSVGIGQISSEVPQNLSASRPQDRQFILSSKKLLLSDSGFYLCAWTVNTEAFFGQGTRLTVV.

The chain links TRBV6-5 to TRBJ2-6; D is uncertain. V was pared by 8 bases and J by 0 bases, with 8 bases between. The CDR3 covers 14 residues. Per germline, CDR1 MNHEY and CDR2 SVGAGI. In nucleotides, the CDR3 is TGTGCCAGCCTCTTACTCTCTGGGGCCAACGTCCTGACTTTC. This encodes CASLLLSGANVLTF.

About this clone: Other DNA sequences in this specimen translate into the identical CDR3. The rearrangement uses TRBV6-5 and TRBJ1-5; no clear D gene. The CDR3 loop spans 13 amino acids. CDR1 and CDR2 (germline): MNHEY, SVGAGI. V dropped 0 bases and J dropped 7 bases, with 7 bases sitting between them. The CDR3 reads CASSYSNVQPQHF. Written as DNA, the CDR3 is TGTGCCAGCAGTTACTCGAATGTGCAGCCCCAGCATTTT.